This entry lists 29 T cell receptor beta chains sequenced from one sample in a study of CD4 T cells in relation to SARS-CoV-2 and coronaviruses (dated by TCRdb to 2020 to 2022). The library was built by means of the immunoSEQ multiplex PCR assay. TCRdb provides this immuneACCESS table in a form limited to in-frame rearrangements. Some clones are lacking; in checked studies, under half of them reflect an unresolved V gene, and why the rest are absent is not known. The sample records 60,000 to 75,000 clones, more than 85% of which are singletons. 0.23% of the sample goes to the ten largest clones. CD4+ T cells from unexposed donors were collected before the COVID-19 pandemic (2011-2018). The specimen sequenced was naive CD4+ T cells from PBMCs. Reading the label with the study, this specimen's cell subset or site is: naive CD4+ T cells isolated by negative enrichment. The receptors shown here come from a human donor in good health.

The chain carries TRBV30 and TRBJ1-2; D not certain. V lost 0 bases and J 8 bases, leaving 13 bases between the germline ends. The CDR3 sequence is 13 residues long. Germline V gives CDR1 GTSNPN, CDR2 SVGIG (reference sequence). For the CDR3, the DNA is TGTGCCTGGAGTGTACTTGCTCCGAGGGGCTACACCTTC. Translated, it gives CAWSVLAPRGYTF.

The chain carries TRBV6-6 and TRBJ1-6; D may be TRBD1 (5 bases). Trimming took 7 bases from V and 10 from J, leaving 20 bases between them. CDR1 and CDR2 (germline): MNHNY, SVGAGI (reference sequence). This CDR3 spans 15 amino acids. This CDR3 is CASTPDGGFVSPLHF. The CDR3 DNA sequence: TGTGCCAGCACCCCGGATGGGGGTTTTGTATCACCCCTCCACTTT.

The CDR3 region is CASSPRRTSLTDTQYF. CDR3 bases: TGTGCCAGCAGCCCGCGGAGGACTAGCCTCACAGATACGCAGTATTTT. This chain connects TRBV7-2 to TRBJ2-3, with TRBD2 identical over 8 bases. Germline assignment: CDR1 SGHTA and CDR2 FQGNSA. V lost 5 bases to trimming and J lost 2 bases; unmatched junction nucleotides: 9. The CDR3 extends over 16 amino acids.

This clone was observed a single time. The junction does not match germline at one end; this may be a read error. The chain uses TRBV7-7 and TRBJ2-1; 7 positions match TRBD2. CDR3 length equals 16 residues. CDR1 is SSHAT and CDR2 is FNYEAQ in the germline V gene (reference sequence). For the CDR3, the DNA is TGTGCTAGCAGCTCGAACCCCGGGACTACGTTTGATGAGCAGTTCTTC. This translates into CASSSNPGTTFDEQFF.

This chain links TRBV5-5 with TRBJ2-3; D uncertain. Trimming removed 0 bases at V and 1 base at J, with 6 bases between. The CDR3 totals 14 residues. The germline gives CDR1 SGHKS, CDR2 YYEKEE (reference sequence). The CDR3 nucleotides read TGTGCCAGCAGCTTGGCCTCGGGCACAGATACGCAGTATTTT. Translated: CASSLASGTDTQYF. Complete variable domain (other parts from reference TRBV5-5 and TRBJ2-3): DAGVTQSPTHLIKTRGQQVTLRCSPISGHKSVSWYQQVLGQGPQFIFQYYEKEERGRGNFPDRFSARQFPNYSSELNVNALLLGDSALYLCASSLASGTDTQYFGPGTRLTVL.

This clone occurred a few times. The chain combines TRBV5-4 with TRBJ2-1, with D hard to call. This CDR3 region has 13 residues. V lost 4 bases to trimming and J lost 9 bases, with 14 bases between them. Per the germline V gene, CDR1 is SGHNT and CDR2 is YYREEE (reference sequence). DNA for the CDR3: TGTGCCAGCAGCACAAGGACCTATAGTGAGCAGTTCTTC. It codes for CASSTRTYSEQFF.

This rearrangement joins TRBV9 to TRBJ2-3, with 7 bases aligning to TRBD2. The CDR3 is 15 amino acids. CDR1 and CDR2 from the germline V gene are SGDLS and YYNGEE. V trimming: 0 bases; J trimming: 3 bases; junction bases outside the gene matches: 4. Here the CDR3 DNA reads TGTGCCAGCAGCGTAGAAGTCGGGGGGACAGATACGCAGTATTTT. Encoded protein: CASSVEVGGTDTQYF.

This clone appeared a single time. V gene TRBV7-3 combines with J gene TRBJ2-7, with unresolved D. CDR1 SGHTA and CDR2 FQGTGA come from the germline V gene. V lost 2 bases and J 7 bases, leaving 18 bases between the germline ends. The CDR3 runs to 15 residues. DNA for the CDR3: TGTGCCAGCAGCTTAGATAAAGTTGGAGTCCTTGAGCAGTACTTC. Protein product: CASSLDKVGVLEQYF.

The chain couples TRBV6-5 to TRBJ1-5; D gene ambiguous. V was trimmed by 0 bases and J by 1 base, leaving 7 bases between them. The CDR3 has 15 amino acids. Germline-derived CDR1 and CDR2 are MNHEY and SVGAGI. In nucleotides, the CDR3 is TGTGCCAGCAGTTACTCTTACAAGAGCAATCAGCCCCAGCATTTT. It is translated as CASSYSYKSNQPQHF.

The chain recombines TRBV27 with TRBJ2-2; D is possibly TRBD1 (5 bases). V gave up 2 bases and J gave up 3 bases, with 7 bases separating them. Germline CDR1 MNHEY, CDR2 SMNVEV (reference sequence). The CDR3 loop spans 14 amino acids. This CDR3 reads CASSLETDTGELFF. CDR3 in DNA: TGTGCCAGCAGTTTAGAGACAGACACCGGGGAGCTGTTTTTT.

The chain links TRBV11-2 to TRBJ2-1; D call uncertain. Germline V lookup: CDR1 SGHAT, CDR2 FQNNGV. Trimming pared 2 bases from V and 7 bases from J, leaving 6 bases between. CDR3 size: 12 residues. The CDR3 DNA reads TGTGCCAGCAGCTTACATGGGAATGAGCAGTTCTTC. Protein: CASSLHGNEQFF.

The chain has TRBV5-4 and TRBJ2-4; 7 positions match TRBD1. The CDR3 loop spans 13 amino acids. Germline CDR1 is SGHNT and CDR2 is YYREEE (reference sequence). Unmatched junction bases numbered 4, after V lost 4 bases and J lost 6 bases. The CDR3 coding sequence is TGTGCCAGCAGCCCCGACAGGGTAAACATTCAGTACTTC. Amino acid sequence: CASSPDRVNIQYF. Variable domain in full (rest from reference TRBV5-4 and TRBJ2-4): ETGVTQSPTHLIKTRGQQVTLRCSSQSGHNTVSWYQQALGQGPQFIFQYYREEENGRGNFPPRFSGLQFPNYSSELNVNALELDDSALYLCASSPDRVNIQYFGAGTRLSVL.

CDR3 DNA: TGTGCCAGCAGAGGCAGGGGGCATCCCTACGAGCAGTACTTC. Translation: CASRGRGHPYEQYF. The rearrangement joins TRBV6-5 to TRBJ2-7; 8 nucleotides agree with TRBD1. The CDR3 consists of 14 residues. CDR1 is MNHEY, CDR2 SVGAGI, per germline. The V segment lost 6 bases and the J segment 2 bases; nucleotides outside the gene matches: 6.

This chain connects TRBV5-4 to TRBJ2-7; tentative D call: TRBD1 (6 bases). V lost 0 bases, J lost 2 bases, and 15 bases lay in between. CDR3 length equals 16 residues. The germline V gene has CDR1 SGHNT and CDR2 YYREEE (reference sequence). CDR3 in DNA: TGTGCCAGCAGCTTGGCCGGGACACCGGTCGCCTACGAGCAGTACTTC. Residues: CASSLAGTPVAYEQYF.

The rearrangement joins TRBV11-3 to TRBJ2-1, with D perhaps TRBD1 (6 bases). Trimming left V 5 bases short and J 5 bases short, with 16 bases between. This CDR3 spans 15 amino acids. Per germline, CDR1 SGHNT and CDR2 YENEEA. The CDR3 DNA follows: TGTGCCAGCAGCCCTTGGACAGCCCTTAACAATGAGCAGTTCTTC. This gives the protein CASSPWTALNNEQFF. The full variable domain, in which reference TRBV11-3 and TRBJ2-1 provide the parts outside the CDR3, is EAGVVQSPRYKIIEKKQPVAFWCNPISGHNTLYWYLQNLGQGPELLIRYENEEAVDDSQLPKDRFSAERLKGVDSTLKIQPAELGDSAVYLCASSPWTALNNEQFFGPGTRLTVL.

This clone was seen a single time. The CDR3 here is CASSPVLGRGSYNEQFF. CDR3 DNA sequence: TGTGCCAGCTCACCAGTACTGGGGAGGGGCTCCTACAATGAGCAGTTCTTC. V and J are TRBV18 and TRBJ2-1; 7 bases line up with TRBD2. CDR1 KGHSH and CDR2 LQKENI come from the germline V gene. The CDR3 extends over 17 amino acids. The J segment lost 0 bases and the V segment lost 2 bases, leaving 7 bases of the junction unmatched.

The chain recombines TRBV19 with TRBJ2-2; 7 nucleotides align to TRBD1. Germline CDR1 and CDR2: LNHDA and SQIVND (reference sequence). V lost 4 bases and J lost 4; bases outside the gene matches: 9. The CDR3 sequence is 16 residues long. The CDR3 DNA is TGTGCCAGTAGTACCCCTCGGACAGGAGTCACCGGGGAGCTGTTTTTT. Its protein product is CASSTPRTGVTGELFF.

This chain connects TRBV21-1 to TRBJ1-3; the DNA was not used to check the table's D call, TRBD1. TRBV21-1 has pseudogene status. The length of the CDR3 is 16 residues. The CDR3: CASSLLRDRGRNTIYF. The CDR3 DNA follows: TGTGCCAGCAGCTTGCTCCGGGACAGGGGGAGAAACACCATATATTTT.

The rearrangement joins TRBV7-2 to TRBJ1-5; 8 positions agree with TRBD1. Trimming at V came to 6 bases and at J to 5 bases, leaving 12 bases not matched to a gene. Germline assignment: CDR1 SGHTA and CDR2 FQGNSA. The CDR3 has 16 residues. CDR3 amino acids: CASSSYPGGIYQPQHF. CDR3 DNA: TGTGCCAGCAGTTCCTATCCAGGGGGCATCTATCAGCCCCAGCATTTT.

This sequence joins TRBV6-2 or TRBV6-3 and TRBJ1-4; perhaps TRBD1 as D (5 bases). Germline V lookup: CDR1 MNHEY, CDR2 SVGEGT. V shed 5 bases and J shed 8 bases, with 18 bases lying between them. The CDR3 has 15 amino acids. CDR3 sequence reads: CASSRQTAREEKLFF. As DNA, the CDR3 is TGTGCCAGCAGTCGACAGACCGCCAGAGAGGAAAAACTGTTTTTT.

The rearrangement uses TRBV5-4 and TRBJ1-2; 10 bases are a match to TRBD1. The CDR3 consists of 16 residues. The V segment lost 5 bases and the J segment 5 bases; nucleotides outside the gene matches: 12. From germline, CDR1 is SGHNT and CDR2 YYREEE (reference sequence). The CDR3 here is CASRSGQGTSQYGYTF. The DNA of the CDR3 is TGTGCCAGCAGGTCGGGACAGGGGACCTCCCAATATGGCTACACCTTC.

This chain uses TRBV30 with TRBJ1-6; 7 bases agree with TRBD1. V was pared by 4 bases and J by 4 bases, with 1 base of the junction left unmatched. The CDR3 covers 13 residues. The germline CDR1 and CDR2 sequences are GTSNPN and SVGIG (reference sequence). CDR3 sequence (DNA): TGTGCCTGGAAGGGACAGTATAATTCACCCCTCCACTTT. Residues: CAWKGQYNSPLHF. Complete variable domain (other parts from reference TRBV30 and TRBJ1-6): SQTIHQWPATLVQPVGSPLSLECTVEGTSNPNLYWYRQAAGRGLQLLFYSVGIGQISSEVPQNLSASRPQDRQFILSSKKLLLSDSGFYLCAWKGQYNSPLHFGNGTRLTVT.

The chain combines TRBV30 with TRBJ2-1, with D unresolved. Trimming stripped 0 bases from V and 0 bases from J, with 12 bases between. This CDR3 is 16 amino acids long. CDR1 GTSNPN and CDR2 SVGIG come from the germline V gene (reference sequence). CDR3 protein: CAWSVSPGYSYNEQFF. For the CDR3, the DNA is TGTGCCTGGAGTGTATCCCCCGGGTACTCCTACAATGAGCAGTTCTTC.

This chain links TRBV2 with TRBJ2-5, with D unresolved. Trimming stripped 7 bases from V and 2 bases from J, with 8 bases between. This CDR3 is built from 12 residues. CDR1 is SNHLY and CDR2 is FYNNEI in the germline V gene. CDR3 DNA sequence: TGTGCCAGCATCTACAGTCAAGAGACCCAGTACTTC. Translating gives CASIYSQETQYF.

CDR3 residues: CASSSRTGLNTEAFF. CDR3 in DNA: TGTGCCAGCAGCTCCCGGACCGGCCTGAACACTGAAGCTTTCTTT. This chain links TRBV7-8 with TRBJ1-1; no clear D gene. The V gene lost 4 bases and the J gene lost 0 bases, with 12 bases spanning the gap. The CDR3 is 15 amino acids. Germline V lookup: CDR1 SGHVS, CDR2 FQNEAQ.

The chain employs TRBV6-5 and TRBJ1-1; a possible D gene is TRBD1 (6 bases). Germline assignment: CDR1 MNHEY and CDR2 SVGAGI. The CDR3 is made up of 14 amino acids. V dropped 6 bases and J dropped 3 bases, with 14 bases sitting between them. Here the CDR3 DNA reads TGTGCCAGCAGCCAGGGAGGGGGGTACACTGAAGCTTTCTTT. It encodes CASSQGGGYTEAFF.

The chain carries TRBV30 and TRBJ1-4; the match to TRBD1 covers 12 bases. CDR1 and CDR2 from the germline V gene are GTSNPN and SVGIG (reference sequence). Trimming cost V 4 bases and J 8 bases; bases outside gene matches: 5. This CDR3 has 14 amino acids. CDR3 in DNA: TGTGCCTGGAACCGGGACAGGGGGCAAGAAAAACTGTTTTTT. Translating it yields CAWNRDRGQEKLFF. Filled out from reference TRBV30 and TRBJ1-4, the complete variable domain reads SQTIHQWPATLVQPVGSPLSLECTVEGTSNPNLYWYRQAAGRGLQLLFYSVGIGQISSEVPQNLSASRPQDRQFILSSKKLLLSDSGFYLCAWNRDRGQEKLFFGSGTQLSVL.

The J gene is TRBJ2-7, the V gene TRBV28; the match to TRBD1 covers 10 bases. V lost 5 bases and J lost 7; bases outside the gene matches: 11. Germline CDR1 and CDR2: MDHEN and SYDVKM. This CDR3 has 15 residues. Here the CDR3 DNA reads TGTGCCAGCAGTAGCCCCGGGACAGGGGCGGAAGAGCAGTACTTC. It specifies CASSSPGTGAEEQYF. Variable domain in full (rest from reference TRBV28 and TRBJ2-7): DVKVTQSSRYLVKRTGEKVFLECVQDMDHENMFWYRQDPGLGLRLIYFSYDVKMKEKGDIPEGYSVSREKKERFSLILESASTNQTSMYLCASSSPGTGAEEQYFGPGTRLTVT.

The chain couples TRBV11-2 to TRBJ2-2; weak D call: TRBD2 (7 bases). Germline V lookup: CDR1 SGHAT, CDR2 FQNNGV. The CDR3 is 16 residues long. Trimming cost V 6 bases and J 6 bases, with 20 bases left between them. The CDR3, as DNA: TGTGCCAGCAGGCTAAATTTGGGGGGGCCCCCCGGGGAGCTGTTTTTT. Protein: CASRLNLGGPPGELFF.